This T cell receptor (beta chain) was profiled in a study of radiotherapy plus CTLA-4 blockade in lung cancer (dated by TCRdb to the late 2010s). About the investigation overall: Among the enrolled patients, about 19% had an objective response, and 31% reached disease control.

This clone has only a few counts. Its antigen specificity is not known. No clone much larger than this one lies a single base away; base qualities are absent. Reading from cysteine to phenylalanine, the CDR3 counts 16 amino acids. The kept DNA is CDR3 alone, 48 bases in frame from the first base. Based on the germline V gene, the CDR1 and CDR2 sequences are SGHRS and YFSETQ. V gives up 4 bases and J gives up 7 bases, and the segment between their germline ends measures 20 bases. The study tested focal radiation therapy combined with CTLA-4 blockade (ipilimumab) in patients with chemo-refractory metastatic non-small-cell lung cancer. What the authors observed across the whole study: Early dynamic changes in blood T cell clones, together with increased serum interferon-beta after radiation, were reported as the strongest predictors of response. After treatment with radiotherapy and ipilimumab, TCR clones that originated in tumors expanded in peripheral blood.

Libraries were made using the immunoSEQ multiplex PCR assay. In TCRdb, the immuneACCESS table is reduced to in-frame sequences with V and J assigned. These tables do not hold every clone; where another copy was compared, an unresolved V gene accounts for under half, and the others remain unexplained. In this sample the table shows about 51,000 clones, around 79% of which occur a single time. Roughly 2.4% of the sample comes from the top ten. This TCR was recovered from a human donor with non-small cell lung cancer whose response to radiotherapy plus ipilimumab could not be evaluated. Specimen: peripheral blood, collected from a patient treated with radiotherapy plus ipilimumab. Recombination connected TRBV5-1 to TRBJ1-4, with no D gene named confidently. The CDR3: CASSPNPEGAGEKLFF. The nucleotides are TGCGCCAGCAGCCCCAATCCGGAGGGCGCTGGTGAAAAACTGTTTTTT.